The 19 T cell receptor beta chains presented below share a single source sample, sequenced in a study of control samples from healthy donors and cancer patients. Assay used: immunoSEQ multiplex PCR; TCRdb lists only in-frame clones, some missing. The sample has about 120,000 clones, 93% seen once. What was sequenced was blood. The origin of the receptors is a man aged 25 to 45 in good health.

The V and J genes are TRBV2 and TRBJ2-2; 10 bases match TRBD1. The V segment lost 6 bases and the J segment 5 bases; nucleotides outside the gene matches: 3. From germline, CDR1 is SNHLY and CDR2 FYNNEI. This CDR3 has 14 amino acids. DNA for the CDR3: TGTGCCAGCAGGGGACAGGGGTTTACCGGGGAGCTGTTTTTT. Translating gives CASRGQGFTGELFF. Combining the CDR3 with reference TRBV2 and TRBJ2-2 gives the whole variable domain EPEVTQTPSHQVTQMGQEVILRCVPISNHLYFYWYRQILGQKVEFLVSFYNNEISEKSEIFDDQFSVERPDGSNFTLKIRSTKLEDSAMYFCASRGQGFTGELFFGEGSRLTVL.

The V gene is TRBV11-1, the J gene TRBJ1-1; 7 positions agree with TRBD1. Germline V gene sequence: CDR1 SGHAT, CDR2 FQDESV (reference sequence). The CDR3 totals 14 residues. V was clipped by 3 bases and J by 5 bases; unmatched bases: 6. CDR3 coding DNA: TGTGCCAGCAGCTTCAGACAGGGACGGACTGAAGCTTTCTTT. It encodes CASSFRQGRTEAFF.

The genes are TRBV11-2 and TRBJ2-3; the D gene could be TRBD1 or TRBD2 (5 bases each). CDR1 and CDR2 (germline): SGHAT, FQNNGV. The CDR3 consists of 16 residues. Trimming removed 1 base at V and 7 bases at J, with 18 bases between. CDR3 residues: CASSLVRDLPGNTQYF. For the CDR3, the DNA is TGTGCCAGCAGCTTAGTAAGGGACCTCCCGGGGAATACGCAGTATTTT.

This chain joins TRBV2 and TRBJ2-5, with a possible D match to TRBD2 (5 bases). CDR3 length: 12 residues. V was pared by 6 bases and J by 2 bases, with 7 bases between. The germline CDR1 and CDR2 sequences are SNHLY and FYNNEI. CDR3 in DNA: TGTGCCAGCAGCCGGACTCAAGAGACCCAGTACTTC. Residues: CASSRTQETQYF. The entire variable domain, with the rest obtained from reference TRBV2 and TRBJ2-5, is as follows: EPEVTQTPSHQVTQMGQEVILRCVPISNHLYFYWYRQILGQKVEFLVSFYNNEISEKSEIFDDQFSVERPDGSNFTLKIRSTKLEDSAMYFCASSRTQETQYFGPGTRLLVL.

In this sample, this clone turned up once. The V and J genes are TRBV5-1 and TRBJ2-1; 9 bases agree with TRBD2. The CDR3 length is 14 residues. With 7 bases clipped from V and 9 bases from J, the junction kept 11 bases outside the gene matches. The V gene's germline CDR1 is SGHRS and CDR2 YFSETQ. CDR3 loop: CASSWPGTSSEQFF. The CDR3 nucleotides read TGCGCCAGCTCATGGCCCGGGACTAGCAGTGAGCAGTTCTTC.

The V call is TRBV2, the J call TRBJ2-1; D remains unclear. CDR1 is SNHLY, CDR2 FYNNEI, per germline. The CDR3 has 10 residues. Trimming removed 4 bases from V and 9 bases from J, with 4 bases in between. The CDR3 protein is CASSVREQFF. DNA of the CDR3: TGTGCCAGCAGTGTGCGTGAGCAGTTCTTC.

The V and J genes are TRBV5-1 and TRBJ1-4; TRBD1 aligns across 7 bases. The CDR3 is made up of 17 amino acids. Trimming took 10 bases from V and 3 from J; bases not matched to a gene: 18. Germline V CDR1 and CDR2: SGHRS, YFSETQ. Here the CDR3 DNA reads TGCGCCGGTACAGGGGACGGGAGAAAGGGCCCTAATGAAAAACTGTTTTTT. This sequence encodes CAGTGDGRKGPNEKLFF.

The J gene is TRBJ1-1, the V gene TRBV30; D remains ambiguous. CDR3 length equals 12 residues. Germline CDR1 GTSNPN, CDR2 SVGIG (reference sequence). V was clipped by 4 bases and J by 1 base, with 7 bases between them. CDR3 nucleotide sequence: TGTGCCTGGACTTACGGGAACACTGAAGCTTTCTTT. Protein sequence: CAWTYGNTEAFF.

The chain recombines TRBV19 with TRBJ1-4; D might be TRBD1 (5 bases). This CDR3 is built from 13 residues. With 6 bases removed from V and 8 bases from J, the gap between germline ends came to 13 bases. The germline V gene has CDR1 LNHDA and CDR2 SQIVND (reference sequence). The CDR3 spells CASSPSGWEKLFF. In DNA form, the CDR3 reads TGTGCCAGTAGCCCTTCAGGGTGGGAAAAACTGTTTTTT.

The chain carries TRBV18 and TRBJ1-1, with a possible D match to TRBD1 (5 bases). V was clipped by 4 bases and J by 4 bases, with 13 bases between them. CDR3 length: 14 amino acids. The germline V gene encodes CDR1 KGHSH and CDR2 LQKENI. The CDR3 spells CASSRGTGPTEAFF. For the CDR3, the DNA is TGTGCCAGCTCACGAGGTACAGGTCCCACTGAAGCTTTCTTT.

CDR3 residues: CATSTETVPNEKLFF. The CDR3 DNA follows: TGTGCCACCAGCACTGAGACAGTTCCAAATGAAAAACTGTTTTTT. V gene TRBV15 combines with J gene TRBJ1-4, with TRBD1 as a possible D gene (5 bases). Germline assignment: CDR1 LNHNV and CDR2 YYDKDF (reference sequence). CDR3 length: 15 amino acids. The ends were cut back, 4 bases at V and 5 bases at J, with 14 bases in the middle.

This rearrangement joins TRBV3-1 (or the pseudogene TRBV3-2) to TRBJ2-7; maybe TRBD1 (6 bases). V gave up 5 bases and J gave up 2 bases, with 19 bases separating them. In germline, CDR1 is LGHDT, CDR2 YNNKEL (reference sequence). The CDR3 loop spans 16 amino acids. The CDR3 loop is CASSAADDRLPYEQYF. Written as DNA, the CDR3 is TGTGCCAGCAGCGCAGCGGATGACAGGTTACCCTACGAGCAGTACTTC.

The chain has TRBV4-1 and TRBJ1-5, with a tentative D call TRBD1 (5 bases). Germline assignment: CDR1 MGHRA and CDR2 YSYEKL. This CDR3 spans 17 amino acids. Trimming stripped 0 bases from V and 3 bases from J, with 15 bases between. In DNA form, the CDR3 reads TGCGCCAGCAGCCAAGATCCGGGGGGAGGGACCAATCAGCCCCAGCATTTT. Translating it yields CASSQDPGGGTNQPQHF.

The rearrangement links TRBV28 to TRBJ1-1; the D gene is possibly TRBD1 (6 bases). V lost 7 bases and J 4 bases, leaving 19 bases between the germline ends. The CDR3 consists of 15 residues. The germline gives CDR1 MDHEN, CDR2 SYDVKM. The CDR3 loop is CASTLGGPRTTEAFF. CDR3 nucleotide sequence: TGTGCCAGCACCTTAGGGGGTCCCCGAACCACTGAAGCTTTCTTT.

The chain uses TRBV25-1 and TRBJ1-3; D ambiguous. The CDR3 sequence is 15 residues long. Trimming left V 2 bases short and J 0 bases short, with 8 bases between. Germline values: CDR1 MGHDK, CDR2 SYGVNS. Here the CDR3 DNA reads TGTGCCAGCAGTGAAGGGCCCAGCTCTGGAAACACCATATATTTT. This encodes CASSEGPSSGNTIYF.

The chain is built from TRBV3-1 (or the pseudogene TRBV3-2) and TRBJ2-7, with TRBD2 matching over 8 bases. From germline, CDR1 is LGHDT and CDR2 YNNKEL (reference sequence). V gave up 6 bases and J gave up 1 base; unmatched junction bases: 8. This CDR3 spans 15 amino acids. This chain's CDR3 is CASSLSGALSYEQYF. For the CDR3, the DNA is TGTGCCAGCAGTCTTAGCGGGGCTTTATCCTACGAGCAGTACTTC.

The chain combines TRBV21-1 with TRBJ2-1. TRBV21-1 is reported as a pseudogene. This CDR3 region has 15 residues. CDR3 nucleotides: TGTGCCAGCAGCACGGTCTTCAGCAATTACAATGAGCAGTTCTTC. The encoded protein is CASSTVFSNYNEQFF.

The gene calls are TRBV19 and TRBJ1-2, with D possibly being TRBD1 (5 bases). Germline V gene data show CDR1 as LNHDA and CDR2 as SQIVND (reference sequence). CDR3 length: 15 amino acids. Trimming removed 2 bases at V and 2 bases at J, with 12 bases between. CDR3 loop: CASSISAGLNYGYTF. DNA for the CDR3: TGTGCCAGTAGTATATCTGCGGGGCTCAACTATGGCTACACCTTC.

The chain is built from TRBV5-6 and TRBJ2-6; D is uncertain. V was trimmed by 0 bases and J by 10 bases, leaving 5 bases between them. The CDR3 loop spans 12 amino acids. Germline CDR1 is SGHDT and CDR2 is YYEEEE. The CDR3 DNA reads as TGTGCCAGCAGCTTGGTCGCGAACGTCCTGACTTTC. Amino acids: CASSLVANVLTF.